This section outlines one T cell receptor (beta chain) sequence together with its context. Its antigen is unknown. This CDR3 is also generated by other DNA sequences in the sample. The sample belongs to a study of cytomegalovirus exposure and HLA in healthy donors. V was clipped by 4 bases and J by 6 bases, with 6 bases between them. This CDR3 contains 11 residues. From germline, CDR1 is MDHEN and CDR2 SYDVKM. The primer mix had 60 Vbeta and 13 Jbeta primers. Data came from immunoSEQ multiplex PCR; TCRdb stores just in-frame clones and leaves some out. The sample table includes roughly 150,000 clones. Whole-study results and caveats: Sequencing probably produced one cluster of sequence variants that were highly shared. Analysis was carried out at a later point, and it linked a missense DCLRE1C variant to TCR beta V- and J-gene trimming.

This clonotype was obtained from a woman aged 45-60 years in good health and CMV-seronegative. The source material was PBMCs. The genes are TRBV28 and TRBJ1-2; D might be TRBD1 (6 bases). This CDR3 is CASSSGDGYTF. CDR3 nucleotide sequence: TGTGCCAGCAGTTCAGGGGATGGCTACACCTTC.